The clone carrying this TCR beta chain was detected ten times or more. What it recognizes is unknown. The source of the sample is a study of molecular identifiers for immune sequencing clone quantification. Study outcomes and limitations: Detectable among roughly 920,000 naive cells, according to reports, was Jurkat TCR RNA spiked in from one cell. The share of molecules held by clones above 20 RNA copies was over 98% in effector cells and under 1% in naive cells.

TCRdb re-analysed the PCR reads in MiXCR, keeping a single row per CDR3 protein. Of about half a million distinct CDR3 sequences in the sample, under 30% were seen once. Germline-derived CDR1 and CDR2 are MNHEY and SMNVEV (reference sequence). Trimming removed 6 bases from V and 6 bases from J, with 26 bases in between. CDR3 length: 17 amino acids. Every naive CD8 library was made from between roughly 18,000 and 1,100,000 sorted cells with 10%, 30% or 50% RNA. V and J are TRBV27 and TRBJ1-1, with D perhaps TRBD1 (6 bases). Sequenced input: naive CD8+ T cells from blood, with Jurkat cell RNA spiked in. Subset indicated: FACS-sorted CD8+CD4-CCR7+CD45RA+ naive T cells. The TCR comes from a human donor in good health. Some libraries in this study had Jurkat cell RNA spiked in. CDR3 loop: CASSLPPVGGPRSEAFF. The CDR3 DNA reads TGTGCCAGCAGCCTTCCCCCGGTGGGGGGGCCGCGCTCTGAAGCTTTCTTT.